This T cell receptor beta chain was retrieved from a study of T-cell reconstitution after alpha-beta-depleted transplantation in children. General study findings and limits: It was surviving recipient T cells and thymic progenitors that gave some patients high TCRbeta diversity at day 60. T-cell numbers and diversity one year post-transplant derived largely from freshly generated T cells. After transplant, at about two months, alpha-beta T cells were reportedly derived from several hundred expanded graft clones.

For TCRbeta, the library was prepared with unique molecular identifiers. TCRdb fed the PCR reads into MiXCR, producing one record per CDR3 protein. Of some 260,000 distinct CDR3 sequences listed, about 24% are singletons. The junction had 5 bases not matched to a gene; V was cut back by 4 bases and J by 6 bases. Germline-derived CDR1 and CDR2 are MGHRA and YSYEKL. The CDR3 runs to 14 residues. In its sample, this clonotype was seen a few times. The target antigen is unknown. The sample in question was PBMCs, mostly from graft donor cells, obtained 360 days after TCRalphabeta/CD19-depleted stem cell transplant. The chain has TRBV4-1 and TRBJ1-5; 8 positions match TRBD1. This TCR was sampled from a female patient younger than 10 who had a stem cell transplant for congenital amegakaryocytic thrombocytopenia, so the T cells may come from the graft donor. The CDR3 spells CASSRTGLVQPQHF. The CDR3 nucleotides read TGCGCCAGCAGCCGGACAGGGTTGGTTCAGCCCCAGCATTTT.